The present T cell receptor (beta chain) was sequenced within a study of memory CD4+ T cells and cytomegalovirus serostatus. This clone has just a few counts. The sort gate was single viable CD3+CD4+CD8-CD45RO+ cells for memory CD4+ T cells. After thawing, CD4+ T cells were positively selected. CDR1 is GTSNPN and CDR2 is SVGIG in the germline V gene (reference sequence). This CDR3 has 14 amino acids. V was clipped by 3 bases and J by 2 bases; unmatched bases: 5. Per the study methods: After removing out-of-frame reads, around 2 million distinct TCRbeta sequences remained. Assay: immunoSEQ multiplex PCR; the TCRdb copy retains only in-frame clones and omits some. V and J calls and clone size follow that table, whereas D and trimming were derived from the DNA. The repertoire holds tens of thousands of clones, with about 78% as singletons.

The chain joins TRBV30 to TRBJ1-1, with 8 bases identical to TRBD1. The receptor was isolated from an adult in good health and CMV-seropositive. Sequences were obtained from memory CD4+ T cells from blood. The CDR3 spells CAWRAQGANTEAFF. CDR3 nucleotide sequence: TGTGCCTGGAGGGCCCAGGGGGCAAACACTGAAGCTTTCTTT. Full variable domain (rest looked up from reference TRBV30 and TRBJ1-1): SQTIHQWPATLVQPVGSPLSLECTVEGTSNPNLYWYRQAAGRGLQLLFYSVGIGQISSEVPQNLSASRPQDRQFILSSKKLLLSDSGFYLCAWRAQGANTEAFFGQGTRLTVV.